Listed here are 26 T cell receptor beta chains from one sample, sequenced in a study of blood T cell repertoires in COVID-19. Here immunoSEQ multiplex PCR was the method, and the copy in TCRdb shows in-frame clones only, minus some. The data contain 260,000 or so clones, around 84% of them singletons. Sequenced material: PBMCs or T cells enriched from blood (not recorded which). Every receptor here comes from a man younger than 35 who had recovered from COVID-19.

The rearrangement uses TRBV6-5 and TRBJ2-3; 9 bases line up with TRBD2. The trim removed 6 bases at V and 6 bases at J, leaving 7 bases unmatched. The CDR3 totals 14 residues. Germline CDR1 and CDR2: MNHEY and SVGAGI. CDR3 sequence: CASRKGLASDTQYF. Here the CDR3 DNA reads TGTGCCAGCAGAAAGGGACTAGCTTCCGATACGCAGTATTTT.

The V call is TRBV19, the J call TRBJ2-5, with 10 positions matching TRBD2. Germline trimming cut 3 bases from V and 2 bases from J; bases unmatched to any gene: 9. Per the germline V gene, CDR1 is LNHDA and CDR2 is SQIVND (reference sequence). The CDR3 length is 17 residues. The CDR3, as DNA: TGTGCCAGTAGTATCCCACCTAGCGGGGGACCTCAAGAGACCCAGTACTTC. It encodes CASSIPPSGGPQETQYF.

This clone appeared a single time. The chain joins TRBV13 to TRBJ2-7; perhaps TRBD1 as D (6 bases). This CDR3 has 15 residues. Germline CDR1 is PRHDT and CDR2 is FYEKMQ (reference sequence). V lost 5 bases and J lost 4, with 18 bases in between. CDR3 region: CASSHLAGVRYEQYF. The CDR3 bases are TGTGCCAGCAGCCACCTGGCAGGGGTCCGGTACGAGCAGTACTTC.

The rearrangement joins TRBV6-5 to TRBJ1-1; D is perhaps TRBD1 (6 bases). The CDR3 loop spans 13 amino acids. V lost 3 bases, J lost 3 bases, and 8 bases lay in between. Germline V gene data show CDR1 as MNHEY and CDR2 as SVGAGI. The CDR3 DNA reads TGTGCCAGCAGTTATCAGGGGCACACTGAAGCTTTCTTT. Protein sequence: CASSYQGHTEAFF.

The rearrangement joins TRBV4-1 to TRBJ1-1, with D uncertain. With 1 base removed from V and 7 bases from J, the gap between germline ends came to 13 bases. Germline V gene data show CDR1 as MGHRA and CDR2 as YSYEKL. CDR3 size: 14 residues. DNA for the CDR3: TGCGCCAGCAGCCAAGGTCAAGAGGTGGGTGAAGCTTTCTTT. Encoded protein: CASSQGQEVGEAFF.

V is TRBV24-1 and J is TRBJ2-5; perhaps TRBD2 as D (7 bases). The germline V gene encodes CDR1 KGHDR and CDR2 SFDVKD. CDR3 length: 13 residues. V was pared by 9 bases and J by 3 bases, with 13 bases between. CDR3 bases: TGTGCCACCTCTGGGAGGGGGGAAGAGACCCAGTACTTC. It is translated as CATSGRGEETQYF.

The V gene is TRBV27, the J gene TRBJ2-1; perhaps TRBD2 as D (5 bases). V lost 7 bases to trimming and J lost 8 bases, with 21 bases between them. The CDR3 totals 15 residues. From germline, CDR1 is MNHEY and CDR2 SMNVEV (reference sequence). The CDR3 protein is CASTLGSGGRDEQFF. For the CDR3, the DNA is TGTGCCAGCACTCTAGGGTCAGGAGGACGAGATGAGCAGTTCTTC.

This clone has just a few counts. The rearrangement uses TRBV30 and TRBJ1-3; D uncertain. Germline lookup yields CDR1 GTSNPN and CDR2 SVGIG (reference sequence). The ends were cut back, 5 bases at V and 0 bases at J, with 5 bases in the middle. The CDR3 spans 12 residues. The CDR3 DNA reads as TGTGCCTGGTCAGGCTCTGGAAACACCATATATTTT. It codes for CAWSGSGNTIYF. Complete variable domain (other parts from reference TRBV30 and TRBJ1-3): SQTIHQWPATLVQPVGSPLSLECTVEGTSNPNLYWYRQAAGRGLQLLFYSVGIGQISSEVPQNLSASRPQDRQFILSSKKLLLSDSGFYLCAWSGSGNTIYFGEGSWLTVV.

The CDR3 is CASSEGQGDGYTF. CDR3 DNA sequence: TGTGCCAGCAGTGAAGGTCAGGGGGATGGCTACACCTTC. The rearrangement joins TRBV2 to TRBJ1-2; 7 nucleotides match TRBD1. Losses at the gene ends were 1 base for V and 6 bases for J; bases not matched to a gene: 2. This CDR3 is built from 13 residues. Germline V gene data show CDR1 as SNHLY and CDR2 as FYNNEI.

The chain is built from TRBV5-1 and TRBJ1-2; D remains unclear. Per germline, CDR1 SGHRS and CDR2 YFSETQ. The V and J ends lost 2 bases and 3 bases respectively, with 17 bases between them. This CDR3 has 16 amino acids. This CDR3 reads CASSLGDEGLDYGYTF. In DNA form, the CDR3 reads TGCGCCAGCAGCTTAGGTGATGAGGGTCTTGACTATGGCTACACCTTC.

The V call is TRBV12-3 or TRBV12-4, the J call TRBJ1-2; maybe TRBD1 (6 bases). V lost 7 bases, J lost 8 bases, and 17 bases lay in between. This CDR3 is built from 13 residues. The CDR3 DNA reads TGTGCCAGCACCCCGAGACAGGCTGACGGCTACACCTTC. It specifies CASTPRQADGYTF.

V gene TRBV14 combines with J gene TRBJ2-1; 8 nucleotides match TRBD2. J gave up 5 bases and V 2 bases, and 2 bases lay outside the gene matches. The CDR3 extends over 14 amino acids. Germline-derived CDR1 and CDR2 are SGHDN and FVKESK. The CDR3 reads CASSQSSGDNEQFF. The CDR3 nucleotides are TGTGCCAGCAGCCAAAGTAGCGGGGACAATGAGCAGTTCTTC.

The J gene is TRBJ2-2, the V gene TRBV6-4, with D tentatively TRBD2 (7 bases). Trimming shortened V by 7 bases and J by 4 bases, and 13 bases separated the two germline ends. Germline-derived CDR1 and CDR2 are MRHNA and SNTAGT. The CDR3 runs to 14 residues. The CDR3 DNA sequence: TGTGCCAGCAAGACTAGCAGGGGCACCGGGGAGCTGTTTTTT. The encoded protein is CASKTSRGTGELFF.

This sequence joins TRBV24-1 and TRBJ2-3; D is possibly TRBD1 (6 bases). Germline CDR1 is KGHDR and CDR2 is SFDVKD. This CDR3 is 11 amino acids long. Trimming shortened V by 10 bases and J by 7 bases, and 11 bases separated the two germline ends. The DNA of the CDR3 is TGTGCCACGGGCCAGGGGTATACGCAGTATTTT. Protein sequence: CATGQGYTQYF.

The J gene is TRBJ1-2, the V gene TRBV13; a weak D match, TRBD1 (6 bases). Trimming left V 6 bases short and J 0 bases short, with 11 bases between. Germline lookup yields CDR1 PRHDT and CDR2 FYEKMQ (reference sequence). The CDR3 loop spans 14 amino acids. The CDR3 DNA sequence: TGTGCCAGCAGTCGGACAGTCTCTAACTATGGCTACACCTTC. Translating it yields CASSRTVSNYGYTF. Looking up the rest from reference TRBV13 and TRBJ1-2 gives the full variable domain: AAGVIQSPRHLIKEKRETATLKCYPIPRHDTVYWYQQGPGQDPQFLISFYEKMQSDKGSIPDRFSAQQFSDYHSELNMSSLELGDSALYFCASSRTVSNYGYTFGSGTRLTVV.

This chain links TRBV10-3 with TRBJ1-2; 11 nucleotides agree with TRBD1. CDR1 is ENHRY, CDR2 SYGVKD, per germline. The CDR3 covers 13 residues. V shed 8 bases, J shed 6 bases, and the junction held 5 bases outside the gene matches. The CDR3 region is CAIGRDRGNGYTF. CDR3 bases: TGTGCCATCGGACGGGACAGGGGGAATGGCTACACCTTC.

V gene TRBV4-1 combines with J gene TRBJ2-1; a weak D match, TRBD1 (6 bases). Trimming removed 10 bases from V and 4 bases from J, with 17 bases in between. In germline, CDR1 is MGHRA, CDR2 YSYEKL. This CDR3 is 14 amino acids long. CDR3 sequence (DNA): TGCGCCACTGGACAGCCCTACCGTTACAATGAGCAGTTCTTC. As protein: CATGQPYRYNEQFF.

The chain employs TRBV6-4 and TRBJ2-1, with 15 bases aligning to TRBD2. The CDR3 length is 15 residues. Per germline, CDR1 MRHNA and CDR2 SNTAGT. The trim removed 4 bases at V and 6 bases at J, leaving 1 base unmatched. The DNA for the CDR3 is TGTGCCAGCAGTGGGACTAGCGGGGGGGCCAATGAGCAGTTCTTC. Its protein is CASSGTSGGANEQFF.

The chain carries TRBV7-9 and TRBJ1-6; D unresolved. Trimming took 6 bases from V and 14 from J, leaving 11 bases between them. The CDR3 length is 11 residues. Germline CDR1 and CDR2: SEHNR and FQNEAQ (reference sequence). CDR3 sequence reads: CASSRDLSLHF. CDR3 DNA sequence: TGTGCCAGCAGTCGCGACTTATCCCTCCACTTT.

The chain joins TRBV6-5 to TRBJ1-1; the D gene is possibly TRBD1 (5 bases). V was clipped by 6 bases and J by 4 bases, with 15 bases between them. The CDR3 has 14 amino acids. Germline loops: CDR1 MNHEY, CDR2 SVGAGI. The CDR3 DNA reads as TGTGCCAGCAGCCATAGTAGCGGGGGCACTGAAGCTTTCTTT. This codes for CASSHSSGGTEAFF.

V and J are TRBV11-3 and TRBJ1-1; D perhaps matches TRBD1 (5 bases). This CDR3 is built from 15 residues. V was pared by 5 bases and J by 5 bases, with 18 bases between. Germline V gene data show CDR1 as SGHNT and CDR2 as YENEEA. Here the CDR3 reads CASSADSREGTEAFF. The CDR3 DNA reads as TGTGCCAGCAGCGCAGACAGCCGGGAGGGGACTGAAGCTTTCTTT.

V gene TRBV7-8 combines with J gene TRBJ2-7, with D unclear. The CDR3 has 14 residues. The germline gives CDR1 SGHVS, CDR2 FQNEAQ. The germline V and J ends were trimmed by 6 bases and 0 bases, with 12 bases remaining between them. The CDR3 region has the DNA TGTGCCAGCAGTCAATTTCAGTACTCCTACGAGCAGTACTTC. This translates into CASSQFQYSYEQYF.

This clone was recorded once. The gene calls are TRBV5-1 and TRBJ1-1; D gene ambiguous. Trimming removed 1 base from V and 5 bases from J, with 18 bases in between. This CDR3 contains 16 residues. Germline V lookup: CDR1 SGHRS, CDR2 YFSETQ. The CDR3 reads CASSLTPGGSGTEAFF. CDR3 DNA: TGCGCCAGCAGCTTGACTCCGGGAGGCAGCGGTACTGAAGCTTTCTTT.

CDR3 in amino acids: CASSLGSGTGNTDTQYF. CDR3 in DNA: TGTGCCAGCAGCTTAGGATCCGGGACAGGTAACACAGATACGCAGTATTTT. The chain recombines TRBV7-9 with TRBJ2-3, with 8 bases identical to TRBD1. Unmatched junction bases numbered 8, after V lost 1 base and J lost 2 bases. This CDR3 contains 17 residues. Germline V gives CDR1 SEHNR, CDR2 FQNEAQ (reference sequence).

The gene calls are TRBV7-8 and TRBJ2-7, with 7 bases matching TRBD1. In germline, CDR1 is SGHVS, CDR2 FQNEAQ. J gave up 7 bases and V 4 bases, and 10 bases lay outside the gene matches. This CDR3 region has 14 residues. In DNA form, the CDR3 reads TGTGCCAGCAGCTCGCCCCGGGACAGCTATGAGCAGTACTTC. As protein: CASSSPRDSYEQYF.

This chain joins TRBV28 and TRBJ2-7; 12 bases are a match to TRBD2. This CDR3 spans 13 amino acids. V was pared by 8 bases and J by 4 bases, with 3 bases of the junction left unmatched. Germline-derived CDR1 and CDR2 are MDHEN and SYDVKM. CDR3 nucleotide sequence: TGTGCCAGCCTGACTAGCGGGAGTTACGAGCAGTACTTC. Encoded protein: CASLTSGSYEQYF.